Following are 7 T cell receptor beta chains from one sample sequenced in a study of cytomegalovirus exposure and HLA in healthy donors. Generated by immunoSEQ multiplex PCR, the TCRdb table keeps only in-frame clones and is missing some. This sample has 150,000 to 200,000 clones, with around four fifths found just once. Input material: PBMCs. The receptors originated from a man aged 30-40 years in good health and CMV-seropositive.

The rearrangement links TRBV5-1 to TRBJ1-4, with 8 nucleotides matching TRBD1. Germline CDR1 is SGHRS and CDR2 is YFSETQ. The CDR3 contains 14 residues. The J segment lost 7 bases and the V segment lost 0 bases, leaving 2 bases of the junction unmatched. DNA for the CDR3: TGCGCCAGCAGCTTGGGACAGGGGCGTGAAAAACTGTTTTTT. Translating gives CASSLGQGREKLFF.

J is TRBJ1-1 and V is TRBV5-5, with a tentative D call TRBD1 (6 bases). V dropped 4 bases and J dropped 6 bases, with 13 bases sitting between them. Germline CDR1 is SGHKS and CDR2 is YYEKEE (reference sequence). This CDR3 is built from 13 residues. The CDR3 DNA reads TGTGCCAGCAGCAAAGCAGGGGTCCCTGAAGCTTTCTTT. The encoded protein is CASSKAGVPEAFF.

The chain carries TRBV7-3 and TRBJ2-5; 11 bases fit TRBD2. This CDR3 is 16 amino acids long. J lost 5 bases, V lost 5 bases, and 10 bases had no gene match. Per the germline V gene, CDR1 is SGHTA and CDR2 is FQGTGA. CDR3 DNA sequence: TGTGCCAGCAGCCCGTTAGCGGGGGGGCCCCCGGAGACCCAGTACTTC. Protein sequence: CASSPLAGGPPETQYF.

This clone occurred a few times. This sequence joins TRBV6-1 and TRBJ2-3; D might be TRBD2 (6 bases). Trimming took off 0 bases at V and 0 bases at J, with 7 bases between the two ends. CDR3 length: 15 residues. CDR1 and CDR2 from the germline V gene are MNHNS and SASEGT. The CDR3 DNA is TGTGCCAGCAGTGAAGCGGCGGGGAGCACAGATACGCAGTATTTT. Translated, it gives CASSEAAGSTDTQYF.

This clone has a single count. This sequence joins TRBV9 and TRBJ2-7; 15 positions match TRBD2. Germline V gives CDR1 SGDLS, CDR2 YYNGEE. The CDR3 spans 17 residues. V shed 0 bases, J shed 6 bases, and the junction held 7 bases outside the gene matches. CDR3 loop: CASSVGGTSGGRREQYF. CDR3 DNA sequence: TGTGCCAGCAGCGTAGGAGGGACTAGCGGGGGGCGACGCGAGCAGTACTTC.

The J gene is TRBJ1-1, the V gene TRBV6-5; 8 bases map to TRBD1. CDR3 length: 15 amino acids. In germline, CDR1 is MNHEY, CDR2 SVGAGI. Trimming cost V 0 bases and J 10 bases; bases outside gene matches: 10. CDR3 sequence (DNA): TGTGCCAGCAGTTACTCGGGCCAGGGGGCCCAGCGAGCTTTCTTT. Its translation is CASSYSGQGAQRAFF.

V is TRBV7-2 and J is TRBJ2-7; 7 nucleotides agree with TRBD2. This CDR3 has 13 residues. CDR1 SGHTA and CDR2 FQGNSA come from the germline V gene. J gave up 6 bases and V 5 bases, and 7 bases lay outside the gene matches. CDR3 region: CASSPGTTLEQYF. CDR3 DNA: TGTGCCAGCAGCCCCGGGACTACCCTCGAGCAGTACTTC.